The T cell receptor (beta chain) under discussion was sequenced for a study of beta chain features in type 1 diabetes. About this clone itself: Its cognate antigen is unknown.

As every portion of the isolated RNA was reverse transcribed, the sequencing read expressed TCRB transcripts. This table comes from immunoSEQ multiplex PCR, and its TCRdb copy is limited to in-frame clones, with some not included. The top ten clones hold around 0.12% of a sample with 500,000 to 650,000 clones, roughly an eighth of them seen once. Per germline, CDR1 LNHDA and CDR2 SQIVND (reference sequence). The CDR3 consists of 14 residues. V dropped 6 bases and J dropped 5; count of bases not matched to a gene: 6. Purity exceeded 95% in all sorted populations. Study-wide findings and caveats: Equally in patients and controls, PCR might preferentially amplify shorter templates. VDJ junctions from type 1 diabetes patients carried fewer insertions and larger deletions. Relative to healthy donors, patients appeared to have naive, central memory and Treg TCRB repertoires that were more similar. TCRB CDR3 length was moderately but significantly reduced in all four CD4+ subsets of Type 1 diabetes patients.

The gene calls are TRBV19 and TRBJ2-1; TRBD2 matches at 8 bases. The receptor comes from a man between 25 and 39 years old with type 1 diabetes. The sequenced sample was naive CD4+ T cells from blood. Here the CDR3 DNA reads TGTGCCAGTAGGAGGATAGCGGGGAACAATGAGCAGTTCTTC. Translating gives CASRRIAGNNEQFF.